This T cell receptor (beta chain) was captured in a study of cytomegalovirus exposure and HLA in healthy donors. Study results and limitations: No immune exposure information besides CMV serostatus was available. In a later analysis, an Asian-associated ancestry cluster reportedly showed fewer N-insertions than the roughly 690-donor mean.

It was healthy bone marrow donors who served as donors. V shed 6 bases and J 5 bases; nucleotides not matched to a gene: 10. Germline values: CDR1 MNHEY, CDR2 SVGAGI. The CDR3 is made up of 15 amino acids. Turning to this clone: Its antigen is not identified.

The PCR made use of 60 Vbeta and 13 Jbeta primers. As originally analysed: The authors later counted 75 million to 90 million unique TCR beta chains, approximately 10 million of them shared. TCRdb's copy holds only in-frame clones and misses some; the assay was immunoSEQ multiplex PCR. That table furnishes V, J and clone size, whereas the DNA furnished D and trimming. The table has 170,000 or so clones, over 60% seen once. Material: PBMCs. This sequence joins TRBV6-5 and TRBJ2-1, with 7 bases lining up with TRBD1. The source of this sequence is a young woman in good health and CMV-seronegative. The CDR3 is CASRIDREWNNEQFF. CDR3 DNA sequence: TGTGCCAGCAGGATCGACAGGGAGTGGAACAATGAGCAGTTCTTC.